Listed here are 31 T cell receptor beta chains from one sample, sequenced in a study of CD8+ T cells in alopecia areata. Reverse transcription of extracted RNA yielded cDNA, which provided the sequencing template. TCRdb's copy holds only in-frame clones and misses some; the assay was immunoSEQ multiplex PCR. The sample carries 140,000 to 150,000 clones, over 45% recorded once. Sequencing was carried out using CD4+ T cells sorted from blood. The receptors shown here come from a human donor with alopecia areata.

The CDR3 DNA follows: TGCGCCAGCAGCTTCGGGACAGGGGTTGAAAAACTGTTTTTT. Protein sequence: CASSFGTGVEKLFF. The rearrangement uses TRBV5-1 and TRBJ1-4; 10 bases are a match to TRBD1. V dropped 2 bases and J dropped 7; count of bases not matched to a gene: 2. Germline-derived CDR1 and CDR2 are SGHRS and YFSETQ. CDR3 size: 14 residues.

This clone occurred once. The CDR3: CAISKWGLKDYTDTQYF. The CDR3, as DNA: TGTGCCATCAGTAAATGGGGACTTAAGGACTACACAGATACGCAGTATTTT. This chain uses TRBV10-3 with TRBJ2-3; the D gene is possibly TRBD2 (6 bases). Germline V gene data show CDR1 as ENHRY and CDR2 as SYGVKD. Deletions cut 5 bases from V and 2 bases from J, with 20 bases between. CDR3 length: 17 residues.

The V call is TRBV30, the J call TRBJ1-2; D is ambiguous. CDR1 GTSNPN and CDR2 SVGIG come from the germline V gene (reference sequence). This CDR3 is built from 14 residues. V was shortened by 2 bases and J by 0 bases, with 10 bases between the two germline ends. The CDR3 DNA is TGTGCCTGGAGTCAACAGATAGCTAACTATGGCTACACCTTC. Protein sequence: CAWSQQIANYGYTF.

This chain links TRBV7-2 with TRBJ2-1, with unresolved D. Trimming pared 6 bases from V and 9 bases from J, leaving 12 bases between. Germline V gene data show CDR1 as SGHTA and CDR2 as FQGNSA. The CDR3 extends over 12 amino acids. The CDR3 is CASSLTLAEQFF. The CDR3, as DNA: TGTGCCAGCAGTCTTACGCTCGCTGAGCAGTTCTTC.

The chain joins TRBV28 to TRBJ2-1; no clear D. The CDR3 spans 15 residues. Between the trimmed V and J ends, which lost 6 bases and 3 bases, there was a span of 15 bases. The V gene's germline CDR1 is MDHEN and CDR2 SYDVKM. CDR3 sequence: CASSPRGPRYNEQFF. DNA of the CDR3: TGTGCCAGCAGCCCCCGAGGCCCCCGCTACAATGAGCAGTTCTTC.

By share, this clone counts as medium-sized (0.01 to 0.1%). This sequence joins TRBV7-2 and TRBJ2-1; tentative D call: TRBD1 (5 bases). CDR3 length: 16 residues. Germline V gives CDR1 SGHTA, CDR2 FQGNSA. V gave up 6 bases and J gave up 2 bases, with 17 bases separating them. The CDR3 bases are TGTGCCAGCAGAACTCCGCTCGGACATGCCTACAATGAGCAGTTCTTC. Amino acid sequence: CASRTPLGHAYNEQFF. Full variable domain (outside the CDR3, taken from reference TRBV7-2 and TRBJ2-1): GAGVSQSPSNKVTEKGKDVELRCDPISGHTALYWYRQSLGQGLEFLIYFQGNSAPDKSGLPSDRFSAERTGGSVSTLTIQRTQQEDSAVYLCASRTPLGHAYNEQFFGPGTRLTVL.

This chain joins TRBV7-3 and TRBJ1-2; D is uncertain. CDR1 is SGHTA and CDR2 is FQGTGA in the germline V gene. V was shortened by 5 bases and J by 13 bases, with 23 bases between the two germline ends. The CDR3 extends over 14 amino acids. CDR3 in DNA: TGTGCCAGCAGCCCGAATCCGGCGGAGGGCCGGGGCACCTTC. Amino acids: CASSPNPAEGRGTF.

This chain joins TRBV11-2 and TRBJ1-1; D not resolved. Germline CDR1 is SGHAT and CDR2 is FQNNGV. This CDR3 spans 14 amino acids. The germline V and J ends were trimmed by 3 bases and 4 bases, with 12 bases remaining between them. CDR3 coding DNA: TGTGCCAGCAGCTTGAGCCGGGGAAGCACTGAAGCTTTCTTT. It is translated as CASSLSRGSTEAFF.

This clone was seen only a few times. The chain has TRBV13 and TRBJ2-1; the D is unclear. Germline V gene sequence: CDR1 PRHDT, CDR2 FYEKMQ (reference sequence). Between the trimmed V and J ends, which lost 1 base and 7 bases, there was a span of 8 bases. The CDR3 runs to 13 residues. As DNA, the CDR3 is TGTGCCAGCAGCTTAGTTGGCAGAAATGAGCAGTTCTTC. Residues: CASSLVGRNEQFF.

Remarks on this clone: One end of the junction does not line up with germline, which may come from a read error. This chain joins TRBV5-1 and TRBJ2-5; no firm D call. This CDR3 spans 14 amino acids. The germline CDR1 and CDR2 sequences are SGHRS and YFSETQ. The CDR3 sequence: CASSFRSLQEAQYF. The CDR3, as DNA: TGCGCCAGCAGCTTCCGGAGTCTACAAGAGGCCCAGTACTTC.

The V gene is TRBV20-1, the J gene TRBJ2-7, with a weak D call TRBD2 (5 bases). The CDR3 is 9 residues long. Germline CDR1 reads DFQATT; CDR2 reads SNEGSKA (reference sequence). Trimming removed 7 bases from V and 8 bases from J, with 9 bases in between. CDR3: CSGGIQQYF. The CDR3 nucleotides read TGCAGTGGAGGGATCCAGCAGTACTTC.

V is TRBV30 and J is TRBJ2-1; the D is unclear. Trimming removed 2 bases at V and 10 bases at J, with 9 bases between. Germline V lookup: CDR1 GTSNPN, CDR2 SVGIG (reference sequence). The CDR3 has 11 residues. The CDR3 loop reads CAWSSQTEQFF. The CDR3 coding sequence is TGTGCCTGGAGTTCCCAGACCGAGCAGTTCTTC.

This clone was counted between two and nine times. The chain carries TRBV28 and TRBJ1-2; unclear D gene. This CDR3 is built from 13 residues. V was shortened by 3 bases and J by 7 bases, with 12 bases between the two germline ends. Germline V gene lookup returns CDR1 MDHEN and CDR2 SYDVKM. This chain's CDR3 is CASSFWQALGYTF. In DNA, the CDR3 is TGTGCCAGCAGTTTCTGGCAGGCACTTGGCTACACCTTC.

This chain joins TRBV29-1 and TRBJ2-1; 7 bases line up with TRBD2. CDR1 and CDR2 from the germline V gene are SQVTM and ANQGSEA. V was pared by 4 bases and J by 7 bases, with 4 bases of the junction left unmatched. This CDR3 is built from 12 residues. The CDR3 reads CSVGPRGNEQFF. As DNA, the CDR3 is TGCAGCGTTGGACCGCGGGGGAATGAGCAGTTCTTC.

The DNA of the CDR3 is TGTGCCAGCAGCCCTCCCGGGCTGGAGACCCAGTACTTC. Residues: CASSPPGLETQYF. The chain employs TRBV5-4 and TRBJ2-5; D uncertain. The CDR3 has 13 residues. Germline V gives CDR1 SGHNT, CDR2 YYREEE (reference sequence). V was pared by 4 bases and J by 5 bases, with 12 bases between.

The chain combines TRBV29-1 with TRBJ2-7; the D gene is possibly TRBD1 (6 bases). V shed 6 bases and J shed 3 bases, with 12 bases lying between them. The CDR3 spans 12 residues. CDR1 is SQVTM and CDR2 is ANQGSEA in the germline V gene. The CDR3 DNA is TGCAGCGTGGCAGGGGTCAGCTACGAGCAGTACTTC. Encoded protein: CSVAGVSYEQYF.

The count of this clone is one. This chain uses TRBV27 with TRBJ2-7; no clear D gene. The germline V gene has CDR1 MNHEY and CDR2 SMNVEV (reference sequence). This CDR3 comprises 14 residues. Trimming pared 10 bases from V and 0 bases from J, leaving 16 bases between. For the CDR3, the DNA is TGTGCCATCCGTCGGGTCGGTCACTCCTACGAGCAGTACTTC. It translates to CAIRRVGHSYEQYF.

The chain recombines TRBV2 with TRBJ2-1, with D perhaps matching TRBD2 (5 bases). The V gene lost 2 bases and the J gene lost 9 bases, with 14 bases spanning the gap. Germline-derived CDR1 and CDR2 are SNHLY and FYNNEI. This CDR3 has 14 residues. The CDR3 spells CASSESGGFGEQFF. DNA of the CDR3: TGTGCCAGCAGTGAAAGCGGCGGATTTGGTGAGCAGTTCTTC.

A note on this clone: Other DNA sequences in the sample encode the same CDR3. The CDR3 DNA reads as TGCGCCAGCAGCTTATTAGGAGGCTCCTACAATGAGCAGTTCTTC. It translates to CASSLLGGSYNEQFF. The chain combines TRBV5-1 with TRBJ2-1; tentative D call: TRBD2 (5 bases). CDR1 is SGHRS and CDR2 is YFSETQ in the germline V gene. This CDR3 has 15 amino acids. With 2 bases removed from V and 0 bases from J, the gap between germline ends came to 9 bases.

The rearrangement joins TRBV27 to TRBJ2-1; 13 positions match TRBD2. CDR1 is MNHEY and CDR2 is SMNVEV in the germline V gene (reference sequence). The CDR3 is 17 residues long. After removal of 8 bases from V and 0 bases from J, the junction contained 7 bases not matched to a gene. The CDR3 reads CASSGLAGKSSYNEQFF. The CDR3 bases are TGTGCCAGCTCGGGACTAGCGGGAAAGAGCTCCTACAATGAGCAGTTCTTC.

The rearrangement uses TRBV6-5 and TRBJ1-2, with a weak D call TRBD1 (5 bases). The V end lost 7 bases, the J end lost 7 bases, and 13 bases lay between the germline ends. The germline V gene encodes CDR1 MNHEY and CDR2 SVGAGI. The CDR3 is 12 residues long. The CDR3 DNA reads TGTGCCAGCACCATGGGGCAGGCTGGCTACACCTTC. The encoded protein is CASTMGQAGYTF.

Only a few counts were recorded for this clone. The rearrangement uses TRBV4-1 and TRBJ1-4; the D is unclear. Trimming shortened V by 2 bases and J by 7 bases, and 23 bases separated the two germline ends. The germline gives CDR1 MGHRA, CDR2 YSYEKL. This CDR3 region has 18 residues. CDR3 DNA: TGCGCCAGCAGCCAACAAAAAAACGGAGCCGGCTGGGGTGAAAAACTGTTTTTT. As protein: CASSQQKNGAGWGEKLFF.

The chain combines TRBV30 with TRBJ2-2, with TRBD2 identical over 8 bases. Trimming took 3 bases from V and 7 from J; bases not matched to a gene: 13. In germline, CDR1 is GTSNPN, CDR2 SVGIG (reference sequence). This CDR3 region has 16 residues. CDR3 nucleotide sequence: TGTGCCTGGAGCCTCCGGGGGGGGCTAGCAGGCGGGGAGCTGTTTTTT. Translation: CAWSLRGGLAGGELFF. The whole variable domain, filled in from reference TRBV30 and TRBJ2-2, reads SQTIHQWPATLVQPVGSPLSLECTVEGTSNPNLYWYRQAAGRGLQLLFYSVGIGQISSEVPQNLSASRPQDRQFILSSKKLLLSDSGFYLCAWSLRGGLAGGELFFGEGSRLTVL.

The sample holds a few counts of this clone. The chain combines TRBV14 with TRBJ2-1; 8 positions match TRBD2. The CDR3 contains 19 residues. Germline V gives CDR1 SGHDN, CDR2 FVKESK. V lost 0 bases and J lost 12; bases outside the gene matches: 22. CDR3 residues: CASSQDIAGLDSTKPRQFF. The CDR3 DNA sequence: TGTGCCAGCAGCCAAGATATCGCGGGACTAGACTCCACGAAGCCTAGGCAGTTCTTC.

V is TRBV25-1 and J is TRBJ1-2; D is unclear. The V gene's germline CDR1 is MGHDK and CDR2 SYGVNS. The CDR3 sequence is 12 residues long. CDR3 coding DNA: TGTGCAACCACCGCCCGGGGCTATGGCTACACCTTC. It encodes CATTARGYGYTF.

The chain couples TRBV28 to TRBJ1-5; tentatively, D is TRBD1 (5 bases). The germline V and J ends were trimmed by 5 bases and 4 bases, with 9 bases remaining between them. The CDR3 runs to 13 residues. The V gene's germline CDR1 is MDHEN and CDR2 SYDVKM. The CDR3 DNA sequence: TGTGCCAGCAGTCCAAGGGGAAATCAGCCCCAGCATTTT. Its translation: CASSPRGNQPQHF.

In this sample, this clone turned up a few times. V and J are TRBV29-1 and TRBJ2-1; D is perhaps TRBD1 (6 bases). The CDR3 spans 13 residues. From germline, CDR1 is SQVTM and CDR2 ANQGSEA. V was clipped by 4 bases and J by 6 bases, with 13 bases between them. As DNA, the CDR3 is TGCAGCGTTGGAAACAGGGCTGGCAATGAGCAGTTCTTC. Residues: CSVGNRAGNEQFF.

This clone occurred a few times. V gene TRBV5-6 combines with J gene TRBJ1-1; 8 nucleotides agree with TRBD1. The CDR3 runs to 14 residues. The trim removed 4 bases at V and 1 base at J, leaving 3 bases unmatched. The germline CDR1 and CDR2 sequences are SGHDT and YYEEEE. This chain's CDR3 is CASSRTGRNTEAFF. DNA for the CDR3: TGTGCCAGCAGCCGGACAGGGAGGAACACTGAAGCTTTCTTT.

V usage is TRBV9 and J usage is TRBJ2-7, with 14 bases lining up with TRBD2. CDR3 size: 14 residues. The trim removed 3 bases at V and 5 bases at J, leaving 1 base unmatched. CDR1 and CDR2 from the germline V gene are SGDLS and YYNGEE. CDR3 DNA sequence: TGTGCCAGCAGCGGGACTAGCGGGAGGCACGAGCAGTACTTC. Translated, it gives CASSGTSGRHEQYF.

The chain recombines TRBV7-2 with TRBJ2-3, with unresolved D. The V end lost 3 bases, the J end lost 1 base, and 8 bases lay between the germline ends. This CDR3 contains 14 residues. Germline CDR1 and CDR2: SGHTA and FQGNSA. The CDR3 nucleotides read TGTGCCAGCAGCTTTAGCCCGGGCACAGATACGCAGTATTTT. As protein: CASSFSPGTDTQYF.

The chain joins TRBV27 to TRBJ1-2; a possible D gene is TRBD1 (5 bases). The ends were cut back, 6 bases at V and 4 bases at J, with 15 bases in the middle. In germline, CDR1 is MNHEY, CDR2 SMNVEV (reference sequence). The CDR3 covers 14 residues. The CDR3 DNA sequence: TGTGCCAGCAGGGTGAGGCAGGGTGGCTATGGCTACACCTTC. The encoded protein is CASRVRQGGYGYTF.